These 10 T cell receptor beta chains originate from one sample sequenced in a study of cytomegalovirus exposure and HLA in healthy donors. 60 Vbeta and 13 Jbeta primers were used in PCR. This table comes from immunoSEQ multiplex PCR, and its TCRdb copy is limited to in-frame clones, with some not included. The sample has about 150,000 clones; 84% are singletons. Material: PBMCs. The receptors originated from a girl between 10 and 17 years old in good health and CMV-seropositive.

The chain joins TRBV6-5 to TRBJ1-2; 7 nucleotides agree with TRBD1. CDR1 is MNHEY and CDR2 is SVGAGI in the germline V gene. CDR3 length equals 14 residues. The V and J ends lost 10 bases and 2 bases, in that order; junction bases with no gene match: 10. Here the CDR3 DNA reads TGTGCCACGTCAAGCCTGGGACAGAACTATGGCTACACCTTC. Its translation is CATSSLGQNYGYTF.

The rearrangement uses TRBV5-4 and TRBJ2-3, with 7 bases fitting TRBD1. The germline gives CDR1 SGHNT, CDR2 YYREEE (reference sequence). This CDR3 is built from 15 residues. V dropped 3 bases and J dropped 1; count of bases not matched to a gene: 5. CDR3 coding DNA: TGTGCCAGCAGCTCTCGACAGGGCCGCACAGATACGCAGTATTTT. It yields the protein CASSSRQGRTDTQYF.

The V call is TRBV2, the J call TRBJ1-2, with TRBD1 identical over 7 bases. The V segment lost 1 base and the J segment 0 bases; nucleotides outside the gene matches: 8. Germline CDR1 reads SNHLY; CDR2 reads FYNNEI. This CDR3 region has 17 residues. The CDR3 spells CASSEDGGGITNYGYTF. The CDR3 DNA reads TGTGCCAGCAGTGAAGATGGAGGGGGCATTACTAACTATGGCTACACCTTC.

This chain links TRBV7-8 with TRBJ1-1, with D maybe TRBD1 (5 bases). Germline CDR1 reads SGHVS; CDR2 reads FQNEAQ. This CDR3 region has 15 residues. Trimming shortened V by 1 base and J by 1 base, and 10 bases separated the two germline ends. The CDR3 region has the DNA TGTGCCAGCAGCTTAGAGCGGGGCCCGAACACTGAAGCTTTCTTT. Protein sequence: CASSLERGPNTEAFF.

The V and J genes are TRBV7-3 and TRBJ2-7, with 14 bases matching TRBD2. The ends lost 4 bases at V and 3 bases at J; junction bases unmatched: 11. Germline-derived CDR1 and CDR2 are SGHTA and FQGTGA. The CDR3 length is 18 residues. The CDR3: CASSSGPRTSGGNYEQYF. CDR3 in DNA: TGTGCCAGCAGCTCCGGCCCTCGGACTAGCGGGGGGAACTACGAGCAGTACTTC.

V gene TRBV9 combines with J gene TRBJ2-7, with 11 positions matching TRBD2. V lost 4 bases, J lost 7 bases, and 10 bases stayed unmatched. The germline gives CDR1 SGDLS, CDR2 YYNGEE. CDR3 size: 15 residues. The CDR3 DNA sequence: TGTGCCAGCAGCTCATCCGGGACTAGCGGTGTTGAGCAGTACTTC. Translated, it gives CASSSSGTSGVEQYF.

The CDR3 DNA reads TGTGCCAGCAGTGAACAGCGGAGCAATGAGCAGTTCTTC. Its translation: CASSEQRSNEQFF. V usage is TRBV25-1 and J usage is TRBJ2-1, with D perhaps TRBD2 (5 bases). V was shortened by 2 bases and J by 6 bases, with 8 bases between the two germline ends. The CDR3 sequence is 13 residues long. CDR1 and CDR2 (germline): MGHDK, SYGVNS. The full variable domain, completed using reference TRBV25-1 and TRBJ2-1, is EADIYQTPRYLVIGTGKKITLECSQTMGHDKMYWYQQDPGMELHLIHYSYGVNSTEKGDLSSESTVSRIRTEHFPLTLESARPSHTSQYLCASSEQRSNEQFFGPGTRLTVL.

V and J are TRBV21-1 and TRBJ2-7; the table's D call, TRBD1, was not checked against the DNA. TRBV21-1 is described as a pseudogene. The CDR3 consists of 13 residues. The CDR3 reads CASSNQGVHEQYF. CDR3 DNA: TGTGCCAGCAGCAACCAGGGGGTCCACGAGCAGTACTTC.

This sequence joins TRBV5-1 and TRBJ2-1, with a possible D match to TRBD1 (6 bases). The CDR3 loop spans 16 amino acids. Looked up from germline, CDR1 is SGHRS and CDR2 is YFSETQ. V lost 0 bases, J lost 7 bases, and 17 bases lay in between. DNA for the CDR3: TGCGCCAGCAGCTTGGGGGGCAGGGGTCAAGGGAATGAGCAGTTCTTC. This gives the protein CASSLGGRGQGNEQFF. The whole variable domain, filled in from reference TRBV5-1 and TRBJ2-1, reads KAGVTQTPRYLIKTRGQQVTLSCSPISGHRSVSWYQQTPGQGLQFLFEYFSETQRNKGNFPGRFSGRQFSNSRSEMNVSTLELGDSALYLCASSLGGRGQGNEQFFGPGTRLTVL.

The J gene is TRBJ1-1, the V gene TRBV6-1; D not resolved. V gave up 3 bases and J gave up 6 bases, with 5 bases separating them. Germline V gene sequence: CDR1 MNHNS, CDR2 SASEGT. This CDR3 is built from 11 residues. Here the CDR3 reads CASSDSAEAFF. CDR3 nucleotide sequence: TGTGCCAGCAGTGATTCGGCTGAAGCTTTCTTT.